The clone carrying this T cell receptor beta chain was detected only a few times. The antigen is unknown. A single base separates this from a much larger clone, so it may be a read error. As the CDR3 is not closed by the conserved phenylalanine or tryptophan, this likely results from a read error. V lost 7 bases to trimming and J lost 4 bases; unmatched junction nucleotides: 5. The germline gives CDR1 DFQATT, CDR2 SNEGSKA (reference sequence). The CDR3 spans 13 residues. TCR beta VDJ and CDR3 were profiled, and genomic DNA was the template. MiXCR, run by TCRdb on the reads, gives a single entry per CDR3 protein. The data show around 190,000 distinct CDR3 sequences, about 53% seen once. The sample is drawn from a study of CD8+CD57+ T cells in acquired aplastic anemia. Study at large: Average DNA yield from sorted CD4+ and CD8+ cells was about 2.9 ug.

Study conclusions and caveats: Patients and controls shared fewer than 30 CD8+ CDR3 sequences.

V is TRBV20-1 and J is TRBJ2-1; 9 positions match TRBD2. Sequencing was performed on sorted CD4+, CD8+, or CD8+CD57+ T cells (not recorded which) from PBMCs. The sequence derives from a human donor in good health, serving as a control. In DNA, the CDR3 is TGCAGTGGTCAGCGGGGGGTTTACAATGAGCAGTTCCTC. The encoded protein is CSGQRGVYNEQFL.